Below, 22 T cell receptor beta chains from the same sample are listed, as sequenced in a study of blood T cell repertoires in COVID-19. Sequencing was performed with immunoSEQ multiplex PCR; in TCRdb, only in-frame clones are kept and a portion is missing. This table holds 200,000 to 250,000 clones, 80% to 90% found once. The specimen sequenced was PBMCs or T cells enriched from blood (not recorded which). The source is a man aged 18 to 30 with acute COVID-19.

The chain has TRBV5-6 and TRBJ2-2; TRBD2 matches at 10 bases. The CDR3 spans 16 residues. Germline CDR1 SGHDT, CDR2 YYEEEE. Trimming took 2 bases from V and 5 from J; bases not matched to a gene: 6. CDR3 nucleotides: TGTGCCAGCAGCTTCCGACTAGCGGGTTCTACCGGGGAGCTGTTTTTT. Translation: CASSFRLAGSTGELFF.

The CDR3 DNA reads TGTGCCTGGAGTGTAGCACCGGGATTGAACTATGGCTACACCTTC. This encodes CAWSVAPGLNYGYTF. This sequence joins TRBV30 and TRBJ1-2; D is unclear. Trimming removed 0 bases from V and 2 bases from J, with 13 bases in between. Germline loops: CDR1 GTSNPN, CDR2 SVGIG (reference sequence). There are 15 residues in the CDR3. Full variable domain (missing parts from reference TRBV30 and TRBJ1-2): SQTIHQWPATLVQPVGSPLSLECTVEGTSNPNLYWYRQAAGRGLQLLFYSVGIGQISSEVPQNLSASRPQDRQFILSSKKLLLSDSGFYLCAWSVAPGLNYGYTFGSGTRLTVV.

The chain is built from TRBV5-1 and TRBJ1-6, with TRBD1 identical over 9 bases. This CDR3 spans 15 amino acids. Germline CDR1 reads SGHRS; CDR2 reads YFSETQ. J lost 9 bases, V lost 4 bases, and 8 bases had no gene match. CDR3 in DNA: TGCGCCAGCAGCCACGGGGGACAGGGTGGTTCACCCCTCCACTTT. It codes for CASSHGGQGGSPLHF.

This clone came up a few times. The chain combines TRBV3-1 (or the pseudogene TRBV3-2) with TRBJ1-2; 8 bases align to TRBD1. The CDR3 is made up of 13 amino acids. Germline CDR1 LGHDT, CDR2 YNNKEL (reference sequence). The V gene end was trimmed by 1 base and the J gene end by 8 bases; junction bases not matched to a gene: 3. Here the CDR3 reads CASSQATGEGYTF. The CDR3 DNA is TGTGCCAGCAGCCAAGCGACAGGGGAGGGCTACACCTTC.

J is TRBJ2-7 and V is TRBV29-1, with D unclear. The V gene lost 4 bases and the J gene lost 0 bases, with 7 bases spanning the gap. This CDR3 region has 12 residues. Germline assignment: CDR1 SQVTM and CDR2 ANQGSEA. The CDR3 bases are TGCAGCGTTGTCGGTCTCTCCTACGAGCAGTACTTC. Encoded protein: CSVVGLSYEQYF.

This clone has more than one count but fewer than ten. The CDR3, as DNA: TGTGCCAGCAGCTTAGAAACTAGTGGTTACGAGCAGTACTTC. Its protein product is CASSLETSGYEQYF. The chain is built from TRBV11-3 and TRBJ2-7, with D tentatively TRBD2 (5 bases). The CDR3 runs 14 residues. CDR1 SGHNT and CDR2 YENEEA come from the germline V gene. Trimming cost V 0 bases and J 4 bases, with 10 bases left between them.

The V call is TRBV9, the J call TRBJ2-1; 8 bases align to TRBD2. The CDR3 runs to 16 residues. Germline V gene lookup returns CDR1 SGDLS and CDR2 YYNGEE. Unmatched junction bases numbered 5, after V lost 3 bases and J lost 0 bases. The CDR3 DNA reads TGTGCCAGCAGCGCCAGACTAGCGTCCTCCTACAATGAGCAGTTCTTC. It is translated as CASSARLASSYNEQFF.

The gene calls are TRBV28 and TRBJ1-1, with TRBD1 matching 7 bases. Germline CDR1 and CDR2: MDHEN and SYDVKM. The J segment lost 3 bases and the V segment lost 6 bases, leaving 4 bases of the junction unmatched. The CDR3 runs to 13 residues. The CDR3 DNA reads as TGTGCCAGCAGCCCCAGGGGGGACACTGAAGCTTTCTTT. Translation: CASSPRGDTEAFF.

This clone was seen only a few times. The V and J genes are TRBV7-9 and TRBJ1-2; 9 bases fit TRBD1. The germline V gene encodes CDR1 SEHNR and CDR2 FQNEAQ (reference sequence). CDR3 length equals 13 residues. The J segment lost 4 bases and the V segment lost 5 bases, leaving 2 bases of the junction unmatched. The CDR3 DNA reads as TGTGCCAGCAGCCCGGGACAGGGCTATGGCTACACCTTC. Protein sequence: CASSPGQGYGYTF.

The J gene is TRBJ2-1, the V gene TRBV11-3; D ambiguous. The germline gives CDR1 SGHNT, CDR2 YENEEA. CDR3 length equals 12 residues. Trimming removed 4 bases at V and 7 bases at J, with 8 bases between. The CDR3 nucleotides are TGTGCCAGCAGCTATCGCGGAAATGAGCAGTTCTTC. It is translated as CASSYRGNEQFF.

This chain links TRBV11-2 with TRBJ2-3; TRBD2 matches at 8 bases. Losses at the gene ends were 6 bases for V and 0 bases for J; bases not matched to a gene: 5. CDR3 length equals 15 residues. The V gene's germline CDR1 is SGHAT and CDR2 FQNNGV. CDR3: CASRVSGTSTDTQYF. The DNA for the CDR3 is TGTGCCAGCAGAGTTAGCGGGACCAGCACAGATACGCAGTATTTT.

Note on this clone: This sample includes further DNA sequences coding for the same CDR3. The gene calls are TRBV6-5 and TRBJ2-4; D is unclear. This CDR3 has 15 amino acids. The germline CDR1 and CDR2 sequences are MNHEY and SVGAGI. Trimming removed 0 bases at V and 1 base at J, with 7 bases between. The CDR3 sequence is CASSYSSGAKNIQYF. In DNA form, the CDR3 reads TGTGCCAGCAGTTACTCGTCCGGGGCCAAAAACATTCAGTACTTC.

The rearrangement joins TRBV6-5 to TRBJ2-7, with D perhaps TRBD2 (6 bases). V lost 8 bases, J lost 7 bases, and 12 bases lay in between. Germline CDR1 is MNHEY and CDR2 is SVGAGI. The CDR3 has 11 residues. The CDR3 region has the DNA TGTGCCAGCTCGTCCGGGGGAGAGCAGTACTTC. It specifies CASSSGGEQYF.

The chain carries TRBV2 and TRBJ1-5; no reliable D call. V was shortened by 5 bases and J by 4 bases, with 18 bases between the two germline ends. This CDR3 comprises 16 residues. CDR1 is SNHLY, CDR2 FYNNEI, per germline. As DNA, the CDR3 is TGTGCCAGCAGTCCCCGGAGAGGGTCGAGGAATCAGCCCCAGCATTTT. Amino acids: CASSPRRGSRNQPQHF.

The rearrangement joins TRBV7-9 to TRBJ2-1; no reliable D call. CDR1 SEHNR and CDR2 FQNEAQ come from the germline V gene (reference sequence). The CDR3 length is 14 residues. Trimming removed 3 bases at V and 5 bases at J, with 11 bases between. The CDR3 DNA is TGTGCCAGCAGCTTGATTCTCGGAGACAATGAGCAGTTCTTC. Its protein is CASSLILGDNEQFF.

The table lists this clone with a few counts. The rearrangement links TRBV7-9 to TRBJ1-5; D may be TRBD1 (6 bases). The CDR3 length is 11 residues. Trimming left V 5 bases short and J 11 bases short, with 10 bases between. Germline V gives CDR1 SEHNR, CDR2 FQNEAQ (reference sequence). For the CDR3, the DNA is TGTGCCAGCAGCCTAGGGGGGGCCCAGCATTTT. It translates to CASSLGGAQHF.

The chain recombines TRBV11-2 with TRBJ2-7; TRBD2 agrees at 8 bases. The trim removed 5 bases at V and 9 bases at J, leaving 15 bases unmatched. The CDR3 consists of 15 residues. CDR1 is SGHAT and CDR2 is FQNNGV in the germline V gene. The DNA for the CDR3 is TGTGCCAGCAGCGAACAGAGCGGGAGCCGGTTGGGGCAGTACTTC. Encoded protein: CASSEQSGSRLGQYF.

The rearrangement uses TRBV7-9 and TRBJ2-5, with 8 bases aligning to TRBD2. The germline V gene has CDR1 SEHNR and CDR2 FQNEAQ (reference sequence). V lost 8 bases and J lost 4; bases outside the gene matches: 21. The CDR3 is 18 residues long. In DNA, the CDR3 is TGTGCCAGCCCGCCTTATGAGGACGACGGGAGGGTGGGAGAGACCCAGTACTTC. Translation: CASPPYEDDGRVGETQYF.

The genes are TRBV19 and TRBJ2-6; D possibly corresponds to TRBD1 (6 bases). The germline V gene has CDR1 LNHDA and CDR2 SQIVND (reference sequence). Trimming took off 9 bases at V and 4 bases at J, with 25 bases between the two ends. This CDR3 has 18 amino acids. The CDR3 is CASRGSDAIATGANVLTF. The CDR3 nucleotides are TGTGCCAGCAGGGGAAGTGATGCTATAGCAACCGGGGCCAACGTCCTGACTTTC.

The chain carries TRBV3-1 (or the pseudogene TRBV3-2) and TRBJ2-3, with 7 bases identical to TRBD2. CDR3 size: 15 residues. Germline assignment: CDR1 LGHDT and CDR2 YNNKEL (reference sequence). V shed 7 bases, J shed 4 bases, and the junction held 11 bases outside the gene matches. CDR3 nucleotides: TGTGCCAGCACCGAATCCGGGACTAAGGCAGATACGCAGTATTTT. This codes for CASTESGTKADTQYF.

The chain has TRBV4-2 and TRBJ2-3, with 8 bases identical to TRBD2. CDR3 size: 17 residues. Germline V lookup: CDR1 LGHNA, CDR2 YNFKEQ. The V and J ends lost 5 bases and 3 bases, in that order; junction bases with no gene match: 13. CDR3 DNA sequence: TGTGCCAGCAGCGCTGCGGAGCGGGAGTACGGAACAGATACGCAGTATTTT. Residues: CASSAAEREYGTDTQYF.

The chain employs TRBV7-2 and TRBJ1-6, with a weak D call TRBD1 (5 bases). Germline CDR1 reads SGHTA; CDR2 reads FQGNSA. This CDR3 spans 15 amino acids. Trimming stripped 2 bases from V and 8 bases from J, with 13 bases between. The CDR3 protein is CASSLLGLGHSPLHF. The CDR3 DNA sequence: TGTGCCAGCAGCTTATTGGGGCTGGGGCATTCACCCCTCCACTTT.